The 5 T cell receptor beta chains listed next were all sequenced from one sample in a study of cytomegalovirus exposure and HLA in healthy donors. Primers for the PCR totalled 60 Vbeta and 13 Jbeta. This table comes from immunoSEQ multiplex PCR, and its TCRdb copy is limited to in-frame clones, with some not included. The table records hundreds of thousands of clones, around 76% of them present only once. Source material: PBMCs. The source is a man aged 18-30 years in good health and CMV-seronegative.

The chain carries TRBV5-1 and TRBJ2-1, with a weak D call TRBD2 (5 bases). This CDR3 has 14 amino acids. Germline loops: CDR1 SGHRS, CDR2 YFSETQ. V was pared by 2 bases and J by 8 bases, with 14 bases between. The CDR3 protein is CASSFNLLGDEQFF. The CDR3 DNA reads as TGCGCCAGCAGCTTTAACCTCCTCGGGGATGAGCAGTTCTTC.

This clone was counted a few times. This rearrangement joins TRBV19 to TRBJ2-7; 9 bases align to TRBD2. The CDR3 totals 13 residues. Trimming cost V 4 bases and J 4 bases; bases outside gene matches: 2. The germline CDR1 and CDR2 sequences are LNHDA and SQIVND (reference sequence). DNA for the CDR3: TGTGCCAGTAGTAAAAGCGGGAGGTACGAGCAGTACTTC. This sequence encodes CASSKSGRYEQYF.

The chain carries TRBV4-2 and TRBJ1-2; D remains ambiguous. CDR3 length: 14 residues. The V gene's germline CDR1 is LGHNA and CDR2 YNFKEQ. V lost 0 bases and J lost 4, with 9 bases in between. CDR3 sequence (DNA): TGTGCCAGCAGCCAAGAGGTTCTGAGCTATGGCTACACCTTC. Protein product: CASSQEVLSYGYTF.

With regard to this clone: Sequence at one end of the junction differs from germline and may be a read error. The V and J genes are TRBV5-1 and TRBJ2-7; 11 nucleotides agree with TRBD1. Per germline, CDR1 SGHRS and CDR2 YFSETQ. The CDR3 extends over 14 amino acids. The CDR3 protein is CASSGQGVPYGQYF. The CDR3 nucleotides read TGCGCCTCGTCGGGACAGGGGGTCCCCTACGGGCAGTACTTC.

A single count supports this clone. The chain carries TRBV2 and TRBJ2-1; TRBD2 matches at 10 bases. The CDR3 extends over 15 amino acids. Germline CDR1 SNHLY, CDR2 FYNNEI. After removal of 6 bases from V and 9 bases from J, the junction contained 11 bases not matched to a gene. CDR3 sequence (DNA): TGTGCCAGCAGCGTCGTTCTAGCGGGAGTCGCTGAGCAGTTCTTC. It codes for CASSVVLAGVAEQFF.